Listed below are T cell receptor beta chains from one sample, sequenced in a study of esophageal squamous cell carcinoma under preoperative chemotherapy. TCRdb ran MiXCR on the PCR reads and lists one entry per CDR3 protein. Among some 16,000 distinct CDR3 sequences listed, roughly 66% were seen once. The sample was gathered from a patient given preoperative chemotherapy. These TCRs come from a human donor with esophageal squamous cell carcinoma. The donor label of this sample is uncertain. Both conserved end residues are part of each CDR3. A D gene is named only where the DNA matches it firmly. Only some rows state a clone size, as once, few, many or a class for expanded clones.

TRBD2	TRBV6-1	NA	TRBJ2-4	TGTGCCAGCAAAAGGGGAGGGTGGGCCACAGATACGCAGTATTTC	CASKRGGWATDTQYF
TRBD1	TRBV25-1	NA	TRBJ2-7	TGTGCCAGCAGTGACCGGGACAGGGGTTCCTACGAGCAGTACTTC	CASSDRDRGSYEQYF
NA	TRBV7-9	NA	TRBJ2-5	TGTGCCAGCAGCCCCCGGGGGGAGACCCAGTACTTC	CASSPRGETQYF
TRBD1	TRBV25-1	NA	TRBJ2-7	TGTGCCAGCAGTGGGGGGCAGGGACAGGGATACCACGAGCAGTACTTC	CASSGGQGQGYHEQYF
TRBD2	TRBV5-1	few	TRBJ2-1	TGCGCCAGCAGCTTCACTAGCGGGATTCTTGAGCAGTTCTTC	CASSFTSGILEQFF
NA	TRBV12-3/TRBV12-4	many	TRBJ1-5	TGTGCCAGCAGCCTCAAAACCCCGCGGCTAGGTCAGCCCCAGCATTTT	CASSLKTPRLGQPQHF
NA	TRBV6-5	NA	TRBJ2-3	TGTGGGGGCAGTTACCAAGATACGCAGTACTTT	CGGSYQDTQYF
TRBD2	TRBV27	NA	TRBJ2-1	TGTGCCAGCAGTTTGGGGACTAGCGGCTACGAGCAGTTCTTC	CASSLGTSGYEQFF
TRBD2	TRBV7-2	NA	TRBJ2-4	TGTGCCAGCAGGGGGAGCGGGGGGGGGGCCCATGGGACGCAGTACTTT	CASRGSGGGAHGTQYF
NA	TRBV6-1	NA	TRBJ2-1	TGTGCCAGCAGGGGGGGTGGGGGGGGACACCAAGAGACGCAGTATTTC	CASRGGGGGHQETQYF
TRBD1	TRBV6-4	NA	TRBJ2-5	TGTGCCAGCAGTGACCCGAGGGACAGGGGGGAAGAGACCCAGTACTTC	CASSDPRDRGEETQYF
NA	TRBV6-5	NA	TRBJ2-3	TGTGCCAGCAGTTACTCGGCAGGGGGCACAGATACGCAGTATTTT	CASSYSAGGTDTQYF
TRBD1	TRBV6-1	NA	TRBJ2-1	TGTGCCAGCAGACCGGGACAGAACGCCGGGGAGCTGTTTTTC	CASRPGQNAGELFF
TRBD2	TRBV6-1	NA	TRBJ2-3	TGTGCCAGCGGGGGGGGTGGGGAGGGTCCCCAAGAGACCCAGTATTTT	CASGGGGEGPQETQYF
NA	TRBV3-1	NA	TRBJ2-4	TGTGCCAGCAGCCAAGGACAGTTACAGTACTTC	CASSQGQLQYF
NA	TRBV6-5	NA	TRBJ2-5	TGTGCCAGCAGTTTATCCGGGACCCCCGACAATGAGCAGTACTTC	CASSLSGTPDNEQYF
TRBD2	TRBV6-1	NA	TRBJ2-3	TGTGCCAGCAGTGAATCATCTAGCGGTGCGGCCTATACGCAGTATTTT	CASSESSSGAAYTQYF
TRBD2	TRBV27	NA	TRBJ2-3	TGTGCCAGCAGTTTCCAACTAGCGGGAGGGCCACACGAGCAGTACTTT	CASSFQLAGGPHEQYF
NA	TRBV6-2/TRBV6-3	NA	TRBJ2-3	TGTGCCAGCAGTCCTACTTTACTAGATACGCAGTATTTT	CASSPTLLDTQYF
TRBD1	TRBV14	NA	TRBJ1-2	TGTGCCAGCAGCCCTCTAATGTGGTATTCCGGGACAGGGAGTCGTGGCTACACCTTC	CASSPLMWYSGTGSRGYTF
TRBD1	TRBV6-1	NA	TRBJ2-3	TGTGCCAGCAGTGAGGGACAGGGGCGCACAGATACGCAGTATTTT	CASSEGQGRTDTQYF
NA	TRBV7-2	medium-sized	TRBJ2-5	TGTGCCAGCAGATTGACAGTCCAAGAGACCCAGTACTTC	CASRLTVQETQYF
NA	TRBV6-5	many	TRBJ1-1	TGTGCCAGCAACCGGGGCTCGAACACTGAAGCTTTCTTT	CASNRGSNTEAFF
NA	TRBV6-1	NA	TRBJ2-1	TGTGCCAGCAGCCTCCGCGGACAGATTTTTAGCTCCTACAATGAGCAGTTCTTC	CASSLRGQIFSSYNEQFF
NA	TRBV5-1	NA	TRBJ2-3	TGCGCCAGCAGCTCGGGGGACCACACAGATACCCAGTATTTC	CASSSGDHTDTQYF
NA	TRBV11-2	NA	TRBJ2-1	TGTGCCAGCAGCTTCATGGACAGCTACAATGAGCAGTTCTTC	CASSFMDSYNEQFF
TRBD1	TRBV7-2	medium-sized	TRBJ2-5	TGTGCCAGCAGCTTGGACAGGGTCTCACGAGAGACCCAGTACTTC	CASSLDRVSRETQYF
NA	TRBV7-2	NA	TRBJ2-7	TGTGCCAGCAGCCAGGACCCCTCGGGGGAGCAGTACTTC	CASSQDPSGEQYF
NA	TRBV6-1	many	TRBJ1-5	TGTGCCAGCAGTGGGACCTTCAATCAGCCCCAGCATTTT	CASSGTFNQPQHF
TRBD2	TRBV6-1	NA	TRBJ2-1	TGTGCCAGCAGTGAGGTAGCGGGGGACGGGGCCAAAGAGACCCAGTTCTTC	CASSEVAGDGAKETQFF
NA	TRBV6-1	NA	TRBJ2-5	TGTGCCAGCGGGGGCATTGGGGGGGGCGACGGAGATACGCAGTACTTC	CASGGIGGGDGDTQYF
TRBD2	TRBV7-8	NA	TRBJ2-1	TGTGCCAGCAGCTTAGGTGCGGGGGGGGGCTACGAGCAGTTCTTC	CASSLGAGGGYEQFF
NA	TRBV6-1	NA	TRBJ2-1	TGTGCCAGCAGGCCCGGGAGAGGGAAGGTCAATGAGCAGTTCTTC	CASRPGRGKVNEQFF
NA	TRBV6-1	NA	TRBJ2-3	TGTGCCAGCAGCCAGCGTGTGAGCACCGATACGCAGTATTTT	CASSQRVSTDTQYF
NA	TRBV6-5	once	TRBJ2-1	TGTGCCAGCAGTTACGCTCAGGAGGGCAACTACGAGCAGTACTTT	CASSYAQEGNYEQYF
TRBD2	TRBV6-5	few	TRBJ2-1	TGTGCCAGCAGCTTAGCGGGAGTAGGCAATGAGCAGTTCTTC	CASSLAGVGNEQFF
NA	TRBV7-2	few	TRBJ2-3	TGTGCCAGCAGCCAGAGACAGGGAGGTAGCACAGATACGCAGTATTTT	CASSQRQGGSTDTQYF
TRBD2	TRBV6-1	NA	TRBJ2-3	TGTGCCAGCAGTGCAAGCGGGGGGGGGAGAGGCAAAGATACGCAGTATTTT	CASSASGGGRGKDTQYF
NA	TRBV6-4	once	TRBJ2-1	TGTGCCAGCAGTGACATAACTAGCTCCTACAATGAGCAGTTCTTC	CASSDITSSYNEQFF
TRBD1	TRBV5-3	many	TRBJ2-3	TGTGCCAGAAGTAATCAGAGACAGGGGCCTTTTACTTCTAGCACAGATACGCAGTATTTT	CARSNQRQGPFTSSTDTQYF
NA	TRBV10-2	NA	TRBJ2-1	TGCGCCAGCAGTGCTAACAATGAGCAGTTCTTC	CASSANNEQFF
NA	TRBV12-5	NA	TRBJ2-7	TGTGCTAGTGGTTTGGGCGGGGCCTCCTACAATGAGCAGTACTTC	CASGLGGASYNEQYF
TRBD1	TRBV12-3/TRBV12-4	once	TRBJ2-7	TGTGCCAGCACCCCGGACAGGGGCACCTACGAGCAGTACTTC	CASTPDRGTYEQYF
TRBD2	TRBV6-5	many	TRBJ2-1	TGTGCCAGCAGTTTACTAGCGGGAGGGCCTGATGAGCAGTTCTTC	CASSLLAGGPDEQFF
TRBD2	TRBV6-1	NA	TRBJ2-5	TGTGCCAGCAGTGCGGGGACTAGGGGCATCGACACAGATACCCAGTACTTC	CASSAGTRGIDTDTQYF
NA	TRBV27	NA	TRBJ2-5	TGTGCCAGCGCGGCTGGACTTTGGGGGACCCAAGAGACCCAGTACTTC	CASAAGLWGTQETQYF